This T cell receptor (beta chain) was observed in a study of blood T cell repertoires in COVID-19. Study-level information: The cDNA or gDNA used as material had been derived from T cells, B-cell-depleted T cells, or PBMCs.

Data came from immunoSEQ multiplex PCR; TCRdb stores just in-frame clones and leaves some out. This table has several thousand clones, 90% to 95% appearing once. Per the germline V gene, CDR1 is SGDLS and CDR2 is YYNGEE. V lost 0 bases and J lost 14; bases outside the gene matches: 9. This CDR3 has 14 amino acids. The gene calls are TRBV9 and TRBJ2-3, with 10 bases aligning to TRBD2. Sequenced input: peripheral blood. The receptor's source is a human donor in a cohort sampled during active COVID-19. This CDR3 reads CASSVEAGGVPMYF. The CDR3 DNA sequence: TGTGCCAGCAGCGTAGAAGCGGGGGGGGTCCCAATGTATTTT.